Listed below are T cell receptor beta chains from one sample, sequenced in a study of T cells in localized non-small cell lung cancer. Measured with immunoSEQ multiplex PCR; TCRdb has only the in-frame clones, and not every one. The data contain about 130,000 clones, around 92% of them singletons. The source material was peripheral blood, sampled before any cancer treatment. These receptors all come from a female donor aged 60 or older with stage I lung adenocarcinoma. Each CDR3 is given with its conserved first and last residue. A D gene is named only where the DNA matches it firmly. Some rows have no size entry. The others give once, few or many, or a class for an expanded clone.

J,size,V,length,D,CDR3,DNA
TRBJ1-2,.,TRBV5-4,14,.,CASSWAGVNYGYTF,TGTGCCAGCAGCTGGGCCGGGGTTAACTATGGCTACACCTTC
TRBJ2-4,.,TRBV5-6,16,TRBD1,CASSEYAGGRGNIQYF,TGTGCCAGCAGCGAATACGCAGGGGGCCGGGGAAACATTCAGTACTTC
TRBJ1-2,.,TRBV29-1,15,TRBD1,CSAKSGTGGRYGYTF,TGCAGCGCTAAATCCGGGACAGGGGGACGGTATGGCTACACCTTC
TRBJ2-1,.,TRBV4-1,14,.,CASSQGGEYNEQFF,TGCGCCAGCAGCCAGGGGGGAGAGTACAATGAGCAGTTCTTC
TRBJ1-1,few,TRBV7-9,12,.,CASSLGWEGAFF,TGTGCCAGCAGCTTAGGGTGGGAGGGAGCTTTCTTT
TRBJ1-1,.,TRBV29-1,11,TRBD1,CSFRGPTEAFF,TGCAGCTTCAGGGGGCCCACTGAAGCTTTCTTT
TRBJ2-1,.,TRBV19,14,.,CASSTRTWTHEQFF,TGTGCCAGTAGTACTCGGACCTGGACCCATGAGCAGTTCTTC
TRBJ2-7,.,TRBV30,12,.,CAWSLGASEQYF,TGTGCCTGGAGTTTGGGGGCTAGCGAGCAGTACTTC
TRBJ2-5,.,TRBV30,18,TRBD1,CAWAPGQAGGVGLETQYF,TGTGCCTGGGCCCCTGGACAGGCAGGGGGCGTGGGGTTAGAGACCCAGTACTTC
TRBJ1-1,.,TRBV7-3,15,.,CASSPKPPGIAEAFF,TGTGCCAGCAGCCCCAAACCTCCAGGGATCGCTGAAGCTTTCTTT
TRBJ2-7,.,TRBV7-7,14,.,CASTNLGATPGEYF,TGTGCTAGCACCAACCTCGGGGCCACTCCTGGAGAGTACTTC
TRBJ1-3,.,TRBV6-1,19,.,CASSEVRGLHDSSGNTIYF,TGTGCCAGCAGTGAAGTTCGCGGTCTGCATGACAGCTCTGGAAACACCATATATTTT
TRBJ2-7,.,TRBV18,14,TRBD1,CASSLGTESYEQYF,TGTGCCAGCTCACTTGGGACAGAATCCTACGAGCAGTACTTC
TRBJ2-1,.,TRBV7-3,13,.,CASSLNSAGEQFF,TGTGCCAGCAGCTTAAATTCCGCCGGTGAGCAGTTCTTC
TRBJ2-7,once,TRBV7-8,18,TRBD1,CASSYPGQGLLGSYEQYF,TGTGCCAGCAGCTATCCGGGACAGGGCCTGTTGGGTTCCTACGAGCAGTACTTC
TRBJ2-1,.,TRBV5-4,16,TRBD2,CASNQLAGGPYNEQFF,TGTGCCAGCAACCAGCTAGCGGGAGGCCCCTACAATGAGCAGTTCTTC
TRBJ2-7,.,TRBV28,15,TRBD2,CASSLWGSGTFEQYF,TGTGCCAGCAGTTTATGGGGTAGCGGGACTTTCGAGCAGTACTTC
TRBJ2-1,.,TRBV18,13,TRBD2,CASSQKREGEWFF,TGTGCCAGCTCACAGAAGCGGGAGGGCGAGTGGTTCTTC
TRBJ2-7,.,TRBV7-8,13,.,CASTRTASYEQYF,TGTGCCAGCACCCGAACGGCCTCCTACGAGCAGTACTTC
TRBJ1-1,.,TRBV2,14,.,CATYPRKMNTEAFF,TGTGCCACCTACCCCCGGAAGATGAACACTGAAGCTTTCTTT
TRBJ2-1,.,TRBV10-3,13,TRBD1,CAASGQGGIEQFF,TGTGCCGCCAGCGGACAGGGTGGGATTGAGCAGTTCTTC
TRBJ2-7,.,TRBV9,16,TRBD2,CASSHSPTSGGDEQYF,TGTGCCAGCAGCCACTCCCCGACTAGCGGTGGAGACGAGCAGTACTTC
TRBJ2-5,.,TRBV19,15,TRBD1,CASKTGQAGEETQYF,TGTGCCAGTAAAACAGGACAGGCAGGCGAAGAGACCCAGTACTTC
TRBJ2-7,.,TRBV4-1,13,.,CASSHGTSYEQYF,TGCGCCAGCAGCCATGGAACCTCCTACGAGCAGTACTTC
TRBJ2-7,.,TRBV19,13,.,CASSRGQTYEQYF,TGTGCCAGTAGTAGAGGACAAACCTACGAGCAGTACTTC
TRBJ2-1,.,TRBV6-6,14,TRBD2,CASSTSGRTNEQFF,TGTGCCAGCTCGACTAGCGGGAGAACAAATGAGCAGTTCTTC
TRBJ2-1,.,TRBV7-2,12,.,CASSLASSKQFF,TGTGCCAGCAGCTTAGCTAGCAGCAAGCAGTTCTTC
TRBJ2-5,.,TRBV2,14,.,CASRTNRDQETQYF,TGTGCCAGCAGAACAAACAGGGATCAAGAGACCCAGTACTTC
TRBJ2-7,.,TRBV5-5,15,.,CASNPEREFSYEQYF,TGTGCCAGCAACCCGGAACGCGAATTCTCCTACGAGCAGTACTTC
TRBJ2-1,.,TRBV7-7,14,.,CASSTQGPGNEQFF,TGTGCCAGCAGCACCCAGGGCCCGGGGAATGAGCAGTTCTTC
TRBJ2-5,few,TRBV11-2,11,.,CASSLMETQYF,TGTGCCAGCAGCTTGATGGAGACCCAGTACTTC
TRBJ2-2,.,TRBV7-9,13,.,CASSLVAYGELFF,TGTGCCAGCAGCTTAGTAGCGTACGGGGAGCTGTTTTTT
TRBJ1-3,once,TRBV28,11,.,CATRSGNTIYF,TGTGCCACCAGATCTGGAAACACCATATATTTT
TRBJ2-2,.,TRBV5-4,15,.,CASSATSSNTGELFF,TGTGCCAGCAGCGCTACTAGCAGTAACACCGGGGAGCTGTTTTTT
TRBJ1-5,.,TRBV7-6,16,TRBD1,CASSLVDRGTNQPQHF,TGTGCCAGCAGCTTAGTCGACAGGGGTACTAATCAGCCCCAGCATTTT
TRBJ2-1,.,TRBV7-3,16,.,CASSSSSVSSYNEQFF,TGTGCCAGCAGCTCCTCTAGCGTAAGCTCCTACAATGAGCAGTTCTTC
TRBJ1-1,.,TRBV6-6,16,.,CASSYGRQAVGTEAFF,TGTGCCAGCAGTTACGGGCGACAGGCAGTCGGAACTGAAGCTTTCTTT
TRBJ2-7,.,TRBV5-4,14,.,CASSLDGLQGEQYF,TGTGCCAGCAGCTTGGATGGACTCCAGGGCGAGCAGTACTTC
TRBJ2-5,few,TRBV6-1,15,TRBD2,CASDAVGGSRETQYF,TGTGCCAGCGACGCCGTGGGGGGGTCGAGGGAGACCCAGTACTTC
TRBJ2-7,.,TRBV11-2,15,.,CASSLEGTAVYEQYF,TGTGCCAGCAGCTTAGAGGGGACTGCGGTATACGAGCAGTACTTC
TRBJ2-7,.,TRBV9,14,.,CASSPDEGTYEQYF,TGTGCCAGCAGCCCTGATGAGGGAACCTACGAGCAGTACTTC
TRBJ2-3,.,TRBV5-4,15,.,CASRRTGVGTDTQYF,TGTGCCAGCAGACGAACGGGGGTCGGCACAGATACGCAGTATTTT